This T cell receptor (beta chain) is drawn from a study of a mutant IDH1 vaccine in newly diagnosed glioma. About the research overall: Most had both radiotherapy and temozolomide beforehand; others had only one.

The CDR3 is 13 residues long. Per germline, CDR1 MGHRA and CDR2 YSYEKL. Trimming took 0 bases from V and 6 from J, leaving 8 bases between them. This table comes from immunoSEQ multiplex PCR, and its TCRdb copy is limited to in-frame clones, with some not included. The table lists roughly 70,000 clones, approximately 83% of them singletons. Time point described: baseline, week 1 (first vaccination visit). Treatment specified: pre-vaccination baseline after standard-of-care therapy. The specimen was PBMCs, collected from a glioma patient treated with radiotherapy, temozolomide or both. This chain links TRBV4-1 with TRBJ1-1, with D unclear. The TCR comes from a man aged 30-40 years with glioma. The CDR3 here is CASSQDEGSEAFF. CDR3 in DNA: TGCGCCAGCAGCCAAGATGAAGGGTCTGAAGCTTTCTTT.